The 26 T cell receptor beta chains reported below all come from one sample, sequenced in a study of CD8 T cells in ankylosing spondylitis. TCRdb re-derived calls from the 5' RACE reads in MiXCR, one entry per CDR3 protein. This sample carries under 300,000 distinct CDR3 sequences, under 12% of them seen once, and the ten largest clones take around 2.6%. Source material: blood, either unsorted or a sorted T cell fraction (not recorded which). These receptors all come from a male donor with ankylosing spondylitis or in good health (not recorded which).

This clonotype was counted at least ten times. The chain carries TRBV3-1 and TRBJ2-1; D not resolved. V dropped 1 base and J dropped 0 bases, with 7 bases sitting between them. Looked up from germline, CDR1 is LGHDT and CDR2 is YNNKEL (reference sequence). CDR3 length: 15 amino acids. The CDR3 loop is CASSQAENSYNEQFF. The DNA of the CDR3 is TGTGCCAGCAGCCAAGCTGAGAACTCCTACAATGAGCAGTTCTTC.

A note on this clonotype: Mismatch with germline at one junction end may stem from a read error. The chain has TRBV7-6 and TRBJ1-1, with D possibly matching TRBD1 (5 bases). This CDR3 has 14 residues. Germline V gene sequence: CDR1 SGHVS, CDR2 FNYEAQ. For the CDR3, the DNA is TGTGCCAGCAGCGTAGCCAGGGAATACACTGAAGCTTTCTTT. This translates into CASSVAREYTEAFF.

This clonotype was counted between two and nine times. CDR3 nucleotides: TGTGCCATCAGTGAGGATACAGGGGACCAAGAGACCCAGTACTTC. Translated: CAISEDTGDQETQYF. The chain has TRBV10-3 and TRBJ2-5; 7 bases map to TRBD1. This CDR3 contains 15 residues. Germline loops: CDR1 ENHRY, CDR2 SYGVKD. V shed 2 bases, J shed 0 bases, and the junction held 3 bases outside the gene matches.

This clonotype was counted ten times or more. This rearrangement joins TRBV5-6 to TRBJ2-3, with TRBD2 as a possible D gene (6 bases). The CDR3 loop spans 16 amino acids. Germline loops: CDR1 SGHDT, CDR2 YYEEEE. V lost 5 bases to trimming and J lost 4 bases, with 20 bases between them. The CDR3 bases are TGTGCCAGCAGACCGGCCGGGACTTCCCCCCCAGATACGCAGTATTTT. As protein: CASRPAGTSPPDTQYF.

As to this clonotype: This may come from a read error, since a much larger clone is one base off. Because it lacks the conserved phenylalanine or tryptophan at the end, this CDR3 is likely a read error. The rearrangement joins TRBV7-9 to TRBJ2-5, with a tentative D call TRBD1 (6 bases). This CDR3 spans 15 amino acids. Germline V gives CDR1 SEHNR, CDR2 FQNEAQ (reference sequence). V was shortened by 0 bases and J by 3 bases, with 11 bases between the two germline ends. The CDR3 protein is CASSLAQGKEETQYC. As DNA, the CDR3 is TGTGCCAGCAGCTTAGCGCAGGGGAAAGAAGAGACCCAGTACTGC.

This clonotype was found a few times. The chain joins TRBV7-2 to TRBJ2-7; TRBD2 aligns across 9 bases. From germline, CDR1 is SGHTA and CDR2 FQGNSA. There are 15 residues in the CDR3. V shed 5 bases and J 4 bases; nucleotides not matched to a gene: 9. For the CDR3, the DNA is TGTGCCAGCAGCCGTTTAGCGGGAGAGGGATACGAGCAGTACTTC. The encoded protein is CASSRLAGEGYEQYF.

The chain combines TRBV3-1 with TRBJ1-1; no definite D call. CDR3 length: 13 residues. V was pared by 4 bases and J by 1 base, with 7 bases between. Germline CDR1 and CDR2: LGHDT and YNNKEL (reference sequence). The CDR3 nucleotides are TGTGCCAGCAGCCCCGCCTCGAACACTGAAGCTTTCTTT. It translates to CASSPASNTEAFF.

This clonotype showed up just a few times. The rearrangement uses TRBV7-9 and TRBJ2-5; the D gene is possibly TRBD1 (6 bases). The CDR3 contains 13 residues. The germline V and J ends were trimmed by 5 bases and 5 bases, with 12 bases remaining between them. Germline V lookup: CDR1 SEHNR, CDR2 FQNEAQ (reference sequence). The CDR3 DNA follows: TGTGCCAGCAGCGGTAGTAGGGGGGAGACCCAGTACTTC. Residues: CASSGSRGETQYF.

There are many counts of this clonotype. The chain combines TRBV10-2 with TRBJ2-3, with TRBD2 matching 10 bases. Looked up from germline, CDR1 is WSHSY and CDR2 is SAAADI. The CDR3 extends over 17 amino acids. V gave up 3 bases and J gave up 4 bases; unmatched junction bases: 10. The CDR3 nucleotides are TGCGCCAGCAGTGACCCGACTAGCGGGTGGGGGGCAGATACGCAGTATTTT. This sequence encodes CASSDPTSGWGADTQYF.

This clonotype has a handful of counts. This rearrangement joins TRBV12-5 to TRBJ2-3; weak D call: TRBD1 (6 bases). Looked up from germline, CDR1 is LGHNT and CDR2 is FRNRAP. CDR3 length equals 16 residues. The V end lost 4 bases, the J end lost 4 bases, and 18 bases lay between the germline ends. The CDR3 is CASGSHRGQRADTQYF. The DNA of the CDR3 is TGTGCTAGTGGTTCCCATCGCGGACAGAGAGCAGATACGCAGTATTTT.

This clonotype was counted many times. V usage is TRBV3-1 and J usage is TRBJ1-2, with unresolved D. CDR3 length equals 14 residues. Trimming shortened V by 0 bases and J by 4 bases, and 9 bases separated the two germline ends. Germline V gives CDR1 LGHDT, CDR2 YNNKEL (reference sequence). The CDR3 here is CASSQEPRSYGYTF. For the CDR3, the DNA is TGTGCCAGCAGCCAAGAACCCCGGAGCTATGGCTACACCTTC.

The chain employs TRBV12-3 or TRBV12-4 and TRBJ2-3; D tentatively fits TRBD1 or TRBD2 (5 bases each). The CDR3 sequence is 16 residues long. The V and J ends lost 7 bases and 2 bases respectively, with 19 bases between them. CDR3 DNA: TGTGCCAGCACTTTTCAACGGGACCTTTACACAGATACGCAGTATTTT. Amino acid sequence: CASTFQRDLYTDTQYF.

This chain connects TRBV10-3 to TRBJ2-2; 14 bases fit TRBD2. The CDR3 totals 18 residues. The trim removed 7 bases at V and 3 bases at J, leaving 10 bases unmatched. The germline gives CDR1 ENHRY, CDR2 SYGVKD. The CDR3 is CAINSGTSGSGHTGELFF. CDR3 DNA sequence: TGTGCCATCAATTCCGGGACTAGCGGGAGCGGTCACACCGGGGAGCTGTTTTTT.

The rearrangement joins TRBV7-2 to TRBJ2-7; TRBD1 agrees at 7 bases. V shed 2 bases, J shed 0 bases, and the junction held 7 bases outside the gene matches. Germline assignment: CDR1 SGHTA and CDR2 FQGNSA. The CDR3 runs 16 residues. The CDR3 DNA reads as TGTGCCAGCAGCTTATGGGGACAGAGTAGCTCCTACGAGCAGTACTTC. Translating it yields CASSLWGQSSSYEQYF.

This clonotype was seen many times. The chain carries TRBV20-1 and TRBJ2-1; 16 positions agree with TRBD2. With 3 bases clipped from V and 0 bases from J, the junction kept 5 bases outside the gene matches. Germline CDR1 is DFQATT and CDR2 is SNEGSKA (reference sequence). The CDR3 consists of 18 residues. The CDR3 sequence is CSARGLAGGTSSYNEQFF. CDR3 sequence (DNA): TGCAGTGCTAGGGGACTAGCGGGAGGGACAAGCTCCTACAATGAGCAGTTCTTC.

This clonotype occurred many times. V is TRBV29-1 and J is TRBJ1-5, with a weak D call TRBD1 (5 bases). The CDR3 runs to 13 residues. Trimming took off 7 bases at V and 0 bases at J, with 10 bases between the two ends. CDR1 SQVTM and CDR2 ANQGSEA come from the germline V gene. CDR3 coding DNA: TGCAGCGGACAGACAGCTAGCAATCAGCCCCAGCATTTT. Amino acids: CSGQTASNQPQHF.

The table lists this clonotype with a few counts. The CDR3 loop reads CASSAPVDEKLFF. Here the CDR3 DNA reads TGTGCCAGCAGCGCCCCAGTGGATGAAAAACTGTTTTTT. The rearrangement joins TRBV5-5 to TRBJ1-4; unclear D gene. Germline V gene lookup returns CDR1 SGHKS and CDR2 YYEKEE (reference sequence). V lost 4 bases and J lost 6, with 10 bases in between. The CDR3 is made up of 13 amino acids.

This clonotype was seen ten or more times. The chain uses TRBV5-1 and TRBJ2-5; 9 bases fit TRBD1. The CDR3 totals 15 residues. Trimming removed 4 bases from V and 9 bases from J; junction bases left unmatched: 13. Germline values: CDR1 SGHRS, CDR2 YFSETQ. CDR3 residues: CASSQGQGTVGAQYF. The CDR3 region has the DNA TGCGCCAGCAGCCAGGGACAGGGAACGGTCGGGGCCCAGTACTTC.

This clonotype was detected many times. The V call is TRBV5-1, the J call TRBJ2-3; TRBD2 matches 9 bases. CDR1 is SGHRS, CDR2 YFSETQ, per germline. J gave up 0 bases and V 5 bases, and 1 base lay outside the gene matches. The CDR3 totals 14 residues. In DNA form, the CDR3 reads TGCGCCAGCAGGGCGGGGGGGAGCACAGATACGCAGTATTTT. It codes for CASRAGGSTDTQYF.

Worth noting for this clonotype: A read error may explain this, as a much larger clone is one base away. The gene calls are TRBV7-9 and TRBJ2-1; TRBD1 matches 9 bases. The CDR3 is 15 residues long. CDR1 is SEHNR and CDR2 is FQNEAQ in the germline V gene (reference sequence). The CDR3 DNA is TGTACCAGCAGCATACCGGGACAGGGAGTCTTTGAGCAGTTCTTC. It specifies CTSSIPGQGVFEQFF.

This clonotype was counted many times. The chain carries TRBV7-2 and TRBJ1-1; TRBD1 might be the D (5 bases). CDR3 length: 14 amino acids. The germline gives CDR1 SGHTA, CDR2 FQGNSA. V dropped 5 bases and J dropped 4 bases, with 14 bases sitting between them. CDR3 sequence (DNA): TGTGCCAGCAGCCCCTCCAGGGTTTCCACTGAAGCTTTCTTT. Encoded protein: CASSPSRVSTEAFF.

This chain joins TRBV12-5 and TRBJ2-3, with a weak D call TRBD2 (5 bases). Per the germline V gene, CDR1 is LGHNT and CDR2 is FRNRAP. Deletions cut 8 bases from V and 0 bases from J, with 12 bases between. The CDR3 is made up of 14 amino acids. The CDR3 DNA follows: TGTGCTAGTTCCCGCGGGTATAGCACAGATACGCAGTATTTT. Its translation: CASSRGYSTDTQYF.

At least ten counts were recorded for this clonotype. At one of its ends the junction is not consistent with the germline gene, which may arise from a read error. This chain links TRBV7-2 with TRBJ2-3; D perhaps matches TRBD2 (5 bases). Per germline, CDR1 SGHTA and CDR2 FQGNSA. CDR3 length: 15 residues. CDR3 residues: CASSLSGTSTDTQYF. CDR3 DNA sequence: TGCGCCAGCAGCTTGAGCGGCACTAGCACAGATACGCAGTATTTT.

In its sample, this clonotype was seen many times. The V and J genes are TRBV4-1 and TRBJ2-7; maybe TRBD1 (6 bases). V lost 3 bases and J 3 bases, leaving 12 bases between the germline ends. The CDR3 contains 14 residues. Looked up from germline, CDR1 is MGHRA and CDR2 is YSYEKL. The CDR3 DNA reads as TGCGCCAGCAGCCAGGGGGACACCCTCTACGAGCAGTACTTC. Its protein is CASSQGDTLYEQYF.

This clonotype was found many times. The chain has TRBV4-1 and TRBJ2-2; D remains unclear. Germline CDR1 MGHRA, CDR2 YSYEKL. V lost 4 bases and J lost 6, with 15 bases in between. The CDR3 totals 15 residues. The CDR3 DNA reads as TGCGCCAGCAGCCCCCACGGGTTCTCTTCCGGGGAGCTGTTTTTT. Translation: CASSPHGFSSGELFF.

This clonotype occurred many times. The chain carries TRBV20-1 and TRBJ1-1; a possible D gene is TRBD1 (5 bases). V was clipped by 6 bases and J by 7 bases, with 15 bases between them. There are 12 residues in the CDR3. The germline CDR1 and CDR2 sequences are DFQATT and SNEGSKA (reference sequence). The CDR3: CSADRDRHEAFF. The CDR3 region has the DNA TGCAGTGCGGACCGGGACCGCCATGAAGCTTTCTTT.